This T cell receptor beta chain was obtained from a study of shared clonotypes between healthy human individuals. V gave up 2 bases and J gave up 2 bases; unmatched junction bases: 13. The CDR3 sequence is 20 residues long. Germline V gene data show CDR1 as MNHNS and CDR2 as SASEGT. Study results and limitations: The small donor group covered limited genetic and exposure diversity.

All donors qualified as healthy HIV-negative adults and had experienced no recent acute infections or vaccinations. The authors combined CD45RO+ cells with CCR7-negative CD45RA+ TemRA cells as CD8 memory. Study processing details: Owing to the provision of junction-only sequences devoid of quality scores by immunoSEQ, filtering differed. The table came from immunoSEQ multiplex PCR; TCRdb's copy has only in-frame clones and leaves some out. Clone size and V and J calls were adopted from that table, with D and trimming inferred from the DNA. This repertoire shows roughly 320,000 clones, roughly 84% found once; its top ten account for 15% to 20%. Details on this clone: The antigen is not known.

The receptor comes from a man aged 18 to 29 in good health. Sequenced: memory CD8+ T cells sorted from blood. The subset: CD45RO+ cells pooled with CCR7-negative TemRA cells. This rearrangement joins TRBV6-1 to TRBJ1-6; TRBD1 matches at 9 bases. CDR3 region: CASSERQGGLWVTYNSPLHF. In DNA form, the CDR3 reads TGTGCCAGCAGTGAACGACAGGGGGGTCTTTGGGTTACCTATAATTCACCCCTCCACTTT.